The 30 T cell receptor beta chains in this list originate from one sample, sequenced in a study of T-cell reconstitution after alpha-beta-depleted transplantation in children. As it was prepared, the TCRbeta library received unique molecular identifiers. Each CDR3 protein is one row after TCRdb ran MiXCR on the PCR reads. The sample holds some 340,000 distinct CDR3 sequences, about a tenth seen once. Sequencing used PBMCs from the stem cell graft donor, obtained from the stem cell graft. The receptors come from a human donor who donated a stem cell graft to a child with acute lymphoblastic leukemia.

V and J are TRBV20-1 and TRBJ1-2; 9 nucleotides line up with TRBD1. Germline-derived CDR1 and CDR2 are DFQATT and SNEGSKA (reference sequence). Unmatched junction bases numbered 13, after V lost 0 bases and J lost 2 bases. The CDR3 contains 18 residues. CDR3 in DNA: TGCAGTGCTAGAGATGGCACAGGGGGCCCGGAGGGGAACTATGGCTACACCTTC. Translating it yields CSARDGTGGPEGNYGYTF.

A note on this clonotype: This could be a read error, since a much larger clone is one nucleotide away. J is TRBJ2-1 and V is TRBV5-1; 10 nucleotides line up with TRBD1. The CDR3 is 16 amino acids. Germline assignment: CDR1 SGHRS and CDR2 YFSETQ. CDR3 coding DNA: TGCGCCAGCAGCTTGGATGGGACAGGGGAGTGGAATGCGCAGTTCTTC. It codes for CASSLDGTGEWNAQFF.

V is TRBV3-1 and J is TRBJ2-2; D not resolved. This CDR3 has 14 residues. Per the germline V gene, CDR1 is LGHDT and CDR2 is YNNKEL (reference sequence). With 3 bases removed from V and 5 bases from J, the gap between germline ends came to 10 bases. The CDR3 region has the DNA TGTGCCAGCAGCCATGGGCGTGAGACCGGGGAGCTGTTTTTT. Translating it yields CASSHGRETGELFF.

The gene calls are TRBV5-1 and TRBJ2-2; the D gene could be TRBD1 or TRBD2 (5 bases each). Germline CDR1 is SGHRS and CDR2 is YFSETQ. This CDR3 is built from 17 residues. Trimming removed 1 base from V and 4 bases from J, with 17 bases in between. The CDR3: CASSLSGQGQSTGELFF. The CDR3, as DNA: TGCGCCAGCAGCTTGTCGGGGCAGGGCCAGAGCACCGGGGAGCTGTTTTTT.

The chain uses TRBV6-1 and TRBJ1-1, with 7 bases aligning to TRBD1. Germline assignment: CDR1 MNHNS and CDR2 SASEGT. The CDR3 is made up of 13 amino acids. The junction had 8 bases not matched to a gene; V was cut back by 5 bases and J by 8 bases. CDR3 region: CASSRSRGDEAFF. DNA of the CDR3: TGTGCCAGCAGTCGGAGCAGGGGGGACGAAGCTTTCTTT.

The chain couples TRBV5-1 to TRBJ2-1; 8 positions match TRBD2. The germline V gene has CDR1 SGHRS and CDR2 YFSETQ. Unmatched junction bases numbered 12, after V lost 0 bases and J lost 7 bases. The CDR3 is 17 residues long. The CDR3: CASSLEAGVAIRNEQFF. CDR3 sequence (DNA): TGCGCCAGCAGCTTGGAAGCGGGAGTAGCGATTAGGAATGAGCAGTTCTTC.

In its sample, this clonotype was seen many times. V is TRBV5-1 and J is TRBJ1-3; 7 nucleotides align to TRBD1. The junction had 1 base not matched to a gene; V was cut back by 5 bases and J by 2 bases. Germline V CDR1 and CDR2: SGHRS, YFSETQ. The CDR3 is made up of 13 amino acids. The CDR3, as DNA: TGCGCCAGCAGAGGGACAGCTGGAAACACCATATATTTT. This translates into CASRGTAGNTIYF.

This clonotype was observed a few times. V gene TRBV30 combines with J gene TRBJ2-3; D gene unclear. Trimming removed 2 bases from V and 6 bases from J, with 9 bases in between. In germline, CDR1 is GTSNPN, CDR2 SVGIG (reference sequence). The CDR3 consists of 12 residues. The CDR3 sequence: CAWSPLGDTQYF. The CDR3 DNA reads TGTGCCTGGAGTCCCTTAGGGGATACGCAGTATTTT.

This clonotype was seen more than once but under ten times. The chain links TRBV7-2 to TRBJ2-7; either TRBD1 or TRBD2 may supply D (5 bases each). Germline-derived CDR1 and CDR2 are SGHTA and FQGNSA. Trimming took 2 bases from V and 4 from J, leaving 18 bases between them. The CDR3 covers 16 residues. Written as DNA, the CDR3 is TGTGCCAGCAGCTTAATTTTGGGGGTTTCGGTTTACGAGCAGTACTTC. Translating it yields CASSLILGVSVYEQYF.

The chain links TRBV20-1 to TRBJ2-1; 15 bases are shared with TRBD2. The length of the CDR3 is 19 residues. CDR1 and CDR2 from the germline V gene are DFQATT and SNEGSKA (reference sequence). With V trimmed by 2 bases and J by 3 bases, 11 bases remained unmatched. CDR3 in amino acids: CSARLRTSGRAINYNEQFF. For the CDR3, the DNA is TGCAGTGCTAGACTCAGGACTAGCGGGAGGGCCATCAACTACAATGAGCAGTTCTTC.

This clonotype came up a few times. This chain connects TRBV27 to TRBJ2-3; D is undetermined. This CDR3 has 13 residues. Per the germline V gene, CDR1 is MNHEY and CDR2 is SMNVEV (reference sequence). Deletions cut 4 bases from V and 6 bases from J, with 11 bases between. CDR3 in amino acids: CASSYSLRDTQYF. The CDR3 DNA reads TGTGCCAGCAGTTATAGTCTTAGGGATACGCAGTATTTT.

This clonotype was observed a few times. The rearrangement links TRBV27 to TRBJ1-2; 7 bases are shared with TRBD1. The CDR3 sequence is 15 residues long. V gave up 3 bases and J gave up 5 bases; unmatched junction bases: 9. From germline, CDR1 is MNHEY and CDR2 SMNVEV (reference sequence). CDR3 DNA sequence: TGTGCCAGCAGTTTTAGTAGAGGGGGCTATTATGGCTACACCTTC. Translating gives CASSFSRGGYYGYTF.

This clonotype was seen a few times. The rearrangement joins TRBV20-1 to TRBJ1-4; D is ambiguous. The CDR3 runs to 13 residues. The germline V gene has CDR1 DFQATT and CDR2 SNEGSKA (reference sequence). The ends were cut back, 3 bases at V and 12 bases at J, with 17 bases in the middle. This CDR3 is CSASFTWSGELFF. For the CDR3, the DNA is TGCAGTGCTAGTTTTACCTGGTCCGGGGAACTGTTTTTT.

This clonotype has ten or more counts. V and J are TRBV20-1 and TRBJ2-1, with TRBD2 matching over 7 bases. V shed 0 bases and J 6 bases; nucleotides not matched to a gene: 11. The CDR3 spans 16 residues. CDR1 is DFQATT, CDR2 SNEGSKA, per germline (reference sequence). CDR3 amino acids: CSARDRAGAGSNEQFF. The CDR3, as DNA: TGCAGTGCTAGAGATCGTGCGGGAGCTGGGAGCAATGAGCAGTTCTTC.

This clonotype has more than one count but fewer than ten. The genes are TRBV4-1 and TRBJ2-7; TRBD1 or TRBD2 may be the D gene (5 bases each). The CDR3 consists of 16 residues. V dropped 1 base and J dropped 2 bases, with 15 bases sitting between them. Germline V gives CDR1 MGHRA, CDR2 YSYEKL. CDR3 in DNA: TGCGCCAGCAGCCAAGGAGTATGGGACCTAGCCTACGAGCAGTACTTC. The encoded protein is CASSQGVWDLAYEQYF.

This chain uses TRBV6-5 with TRBJ2-1; possible D gene TRBD2, 6 bases. Germline CDR1 MNHEY, CDR2 SVGAGI. This CDR3 spans 12 amino acids. Trimming took off 7 bases at V and 9 bases at J, with 13 bases between the two ends. CDR3 in amino acids: CASNRRGSEQFF. CDR3 coding DNA: TGTGCCAGCAACCGCCGGGGGTCTGAGCAGTTCTTC.

The sample holds a few counts of this clonotype. The chain combines TRBV2 with TRBJ1-5, with unresolved D. The CDR3 contains 15 residues. CDR1 and CDR2 (germline): SNHLY, FYNNEI. V lost 1 base and J 2 bases, leaving 9 bases between the germline ends. The CDR3, as DNA: TGTGCCAGCAGTGAAGTAGGTTTGGGCAATCAGCCCCAGCATTTT. Amino acid sequence: CASSEVGLGNQPQHF. The entire variable domain, with the rest obtained from reference TRBV2 and TRBJ1-5, is as follows: EPEVTQTPSHQVTQMGQEVILRCVPISNHLYFYWYRQILGQKVEFLVSFYNNEISEKSEIFDDQFSVERPDGSNFTLKIRSTKLEDSAMYFCASSEVGLGNQPQHFGDGTRLSIL.

This clonotype was seen only a few times. This rearrangement joins TRBV20-1 to TRBJ2-2; D possibly corresponds to TRBD2 (6 bases). The CDR3 has 14 residues. V lost 4 bases and J lost 1, with 10 bases in between. Per the germline V gene, CDR1 is DFQATT and CDR2 is SNEGSKA (reference sequence). The CDR3 protein is CSAKSGGNTGELFF. The CDR3 bases are TGCAGTGCTAAGTCCGGGGGGAACACCGGGGAGCTGTTTTTT.

This clonotype was detected a few times. In DNA, the CDR3 is TGTGCCAGCAGTCGGAAAACAGCGCCTAGCACAGATACGCAGTATTTT. Protein product: CASSRKTAPSTDTQYF. J is TRBJ2-3 and V is TRBV28, with D unresolved. Trimming stripped 5 bases from V and 0 bases from J, with 15 bases between. Germline V lookup: CDR1 MDHEN, CDR2 SYDVKM. The CDR3 is 16 residues long.

The J gene is TRBJ1-6, the V gene TRBV19; D unresolved. The CDR3 runs 16 residues. Germline V gene data show CDR1 as LNHDA and CDR2 as SQIVND (reference sequence). V was shortened by 5 bases and J by 8 bases, with 19 bases between the two germline ends. The CDR3 nucleotides are TGTGCCAGTAGTCCTGCGGGCAGCCTAGAGTATTCACCCCTCCACTTT. Translating it yields CASSPAGSLEYSPLHF.

J is TRBJ2-5 and V is TRBV11-1; D is possibly TRBD2 (5 bases). This CDR3 contains 19 residues. V was clipped by 7 bases and J by 1 base, with 28 bases between them. Germline assignment: CDR1 SGHAT and CDR2 FQDESV (reference sequence). The CDR3 DNA is TGTGCCAGCACCGTCACTGCGGGTGGTTTGATTGGCCTCCAAGAGACCCAGTACTTC. It yields the protein CASTVTAGGLIGLQETQYF. Looking up the rest from reference TRBV11-1 and TRBJ2-5 gives the full variable domain: EAEVAQSPRYKITEKSQAVAFWCDPISGHATLYWYRQILGQGPELLVQFQDESVVDDSQLPKDRFSAERLKGVDSTLKIQPAELGDSAMYLCASTVTAGGLIGLQETQYFGPGTRLLVL.

This clonotype was found many times. CDR3 residues: CASSLGTANSPLHF. Here the CDR3 DNA reads TGTGCCAGCAGCTTGGGGACAGCAAATTCACCCCTCCACTTT. The chain employs TRBV7-3 and TRBJ1-6, with TRBD1 identical over 7 bases. The germline CDR1 and CDR2 sequences are SGHTA and FQGTGA. Losses at the gene ends were 3 bases for V and 7 bases for J; bases not matched to a gene: 3. This CDR3 contains 14 residues.

There are many counts of this clonotype. V usage is TRBV20-1 and J usage is TRBJ2-1; a weak D match, TRBD2 (5 bases). The CDR3 sequence is 13 residues long. V lost 7 bases, J lost 5 bases, and 15 bases lay in between. CDR1 DFQATT and CDR2 SNEGSKA come from the germline V gene (reference sequence). The CDR3 loop is CSGGSPPDNEQFF. CDR3 in DNA: TGCAGTGGAGGGAGCCCACCGGACAATGAGCAGTTCTTC.

This clonotype appeared once. The chain carries TRBV19 and TRBJ2-1, with a possible D match to TRBD1 (6 bases). CDR1 LNHDA and CDR2 SQIVND come from the germline V gene (reference sequence). V lost 3 bases and J lost 3, with 15 bases in between. The length of the CDR3 is 16 residues. The CDR3 here is CASSIFTRGVYNEQFF. The CDR3 nucleotides are TGTGCCAGTAGTATTTTCACCAGGGGAGTCTACAATGAGCAGTTCTTC.

The V call is TRBV6-4, the J call TRBJ2-1; 8 nucleotides match TRBD2. The germline V gene has CDR1 MRHNA and CDR2 SNTAGT. With 2 bases clipped from V and 7 bases from J, the junction kept 4 bases outside the gene matches. This CDR3 is 14 amino acids long. This CDR3 is CASSDLAGGNEQFF. For the CDR3, the DNA is TGTGCCAGCAGTGACCTAGCGGGTGGAAATGAGCAGTTCTTC.

J is TRBJ2-5 and V is TRBV7-9, with 12 positions matching TRBD2. Germline CDR1 SEHNR, CDR2 FQNEAQ (reference sequence). The trim removed 4 bases at V and 2 bases at J, leaving 8 bases unmatched. CDR3 length equals 17 residues. The CDR3 here is CASSSPSSGRGQETQYF. CDR3 bases: TGTGCCAGCAGCTCCCCCTCTAGCGGGAGGGGACAAGAGACCCAGTACTTC. Full variable domain (outside the CDR3, taken from reference TRBV7-9 and TRBJ2-5): DTGVSQNPRHKITKRGQNVTFRCDPISEHNRLYWYRQTLGQGPEFLTYFQNEAQLEKSRLLSDRFSAERPKGSFSTLEIQRTEQGDSAMYLCASSSPSSGRGQETQYFGPGTRLLVL.

This clonotype appeared a few times. The chain recombines TRBV7-9 with TRBJ2-7, with D perhaps TRBD2 (6 bases). The CDR3 length is 12 residues. Germline CDR1 is SEHNR and CDR2 is FQNEAQ (reference sequence). V was trimmed by 11 bases and J by 1 base, leaving 12 bases between them. CDR3 DNA: TGTGCCGGAGGGACTCTTTCCTACGAGCAGTACTTC. This encodes CAGGTLSYEQYF. The full variable domain, in which reference TRBV7-9 and TRBJ2-7 provide the parts outside the CDR3, is DTGVSQNPRHKITKRGQNVTFRCDPISEHNRLYWYRQTLGQGPEFLTYFQNEAQLEKSRLLSDRFSAERPKGSFSTLEIQRTEQGDSAMYLCAGGTLSYEQYFGPGTRLTVT.

This clonotype was detected a few times. The chain joins TRBV5-1 to TRBJ1-4, with D possibly TRBD1 on 5 matching bases. V dropped 4 bases and J dropped 7 bases, with 17 bases sitting between them. The germline gives CDR1 SGHRS, CDR2 YFSETQ. This CDR3 has 15 residues. The CDR3: CASSVNPRGGEKLFF. The CDR3 region has the DNA TGCGCCAGCAGCGTCAACCCGAGGGGAGGTGAAAAACTGTTTTTT.

V gene TRBV11-1 combines with J gene TRBJ2-1, with TRBD2 matching 14 bases. This CDR3 comprises 18 residues. V lost 2 bases and J lost 10; bases outside the gene matches: 13. From germline, CDR1 is SGHAT and CDR2 FQDESV (reference sequence). The CDR3 sequence is CASSLTKSGLAGVREQFF. Here the CDR3 DNA reads TGTGCCAGCAGCTTAACGAAGTCGGGACTAGCGGGAGTTAGGGAGCAGTTCTTC.

This chain uses TRBV7-9 with TRBJ2-7, with D possibly matching TRBD1 (5 bases). V was pared by 4 bases and J by 0 bases, with 16 bases between. The germline V gene has CDR1 SEHNR and CDR2 FQNEAQ (reference sequence). The CDR3 consists of 16 residues. CDR3 residues: CASSSSTVARSYEQYF. The DNA of the CDR3 is TGTGCCAGCAGCTCGTCGACAGTGGCCCGCTCCTACGAGCAGTACTTC.